The entry below gives a single TCR beta chain sequence along with its context. This clonotype came up many times. Its specific antigen is unknown. No clone much larger than this one lies a single base away; base qualities are absent. The CDR3 runs 15 residues from the cysteine to the phenylalanine. CDR3 DNA only is kept here, 45 bases in frame from base 1. V was cut back by 1 base and J by 8 bases, leaving a gap of 15 bases between them. Ophthalmopathy patients had moderately to severely active disease, Clinical Activity Score of at least 3, NOSPECS grade of at least 4, and duration under 3 months. The study excluded patients with uncontrolled infections, other autoimmune diseases, pregnancy or lactation. Diagnoses relied on clinical symptoms, serum thyroxine and TRAb, thyroid ultrasound and orbital computed tomography. PBMCs were separated from over 9 ml of fresh peripheral blood using Ficoll-Paque density gradient centrifugation. Trizol reagent was used to extract total RNA, and RNA quality was then checked on an Agilent 2100 Bioanalyzer.

The record originates from a study of T cells in Graves' hyperthyroidism and ophthalmopathy (dated by TCRdb to between 2017 and 2020). About the study as a whole: Peripheral blood was collected at initial diagnosis, before any treatment. To identify distinguishing TCR V-J signatures, a discovery cohort of some 99 patients was used, comprising fewer than 45 with Graves' ophthalmopathy and some 60 with stable Graves' hyperthyroidism. Thyroid tissue and blood T-cell repertoires from six Graves' hyperthyroidism patients were also compared in the study. Prospective prediction of ophthalmopathy was tested in an independent validation cohort of 18 to 20 hyperthyroidism patients and 15 to 17 patients who later progressed to ophthalmopathy. After blood sampling, hyperthyroidism patients were treated with methimazole at a starting dose of 30 mg daily, and ophthalmopathy patients were treated with high-dose intravenous methylprednisolone. TCR Vbeta CDR3 sequencing of 130 to 150 peripheral blood samples (43 ophthalmopathy, approximately 80 hyperthyroidism and around 17 progressor patients) is reported in the paper. The roughly 91 discovery patients were randomly divided into training and test sets at a 7:3 ratio. General conclusions and limits of the study: A 13 V-J signature model separated ophthalmopathy from stable hyperthyroidism, with around 88% sensitivity and roughly 81% specificity in cross-validation and 80%/75% in testing. In validation, the model predicted progression to ophthalmopathy with over 65% sensitivity and 72% to 85% specificity, a median of approximately 6.5 months before onset. No statistical method was used to set the sample size in advance, and investigators knew the group allocation. Blood samples also contained most of the expanded thyroid clonotypes (frequency above 0.001), which suggests that blood repertoires may reflect thyroid immune responses.

Amplification of TCR beta CDR3 regions was carried out from RNA transcripts. The TCR CDR3 was subjected to a first round of RT-PCR using the HTBI primer set and the Qiagen OneStep RT-PCR kit. A second multiplex PCR round built the libraries, followed by size selection and purification. Paired-end sequencing of the libraries was performed with 100 bp reads on an Illumina HiSeq2000. The original pipeline was this. Raw data were processed with SOAPnuke, discarding reads with adapters, uncalled bases, mean Phred below 15, or no exact constant-primer or identifier match. COPE v1.2.5 was used to merge the high-quality paired reads, and each unique nucleotide sequence was defined as a clonotype. MiTCR v1.1 was used to align clonotypes to the IMGT TRBV, TRBD and TRBJ reference segments. Analysis was restricted to V-J combinations with a frequency above 0.0001, which covered roughly 99% of repertoires. The TCS score was defined as F50 (clonal expansion) divided by E x V (chaos), with BLOSUM62-based TCRdist calculated between CDR3 peptides within each V-J. Welch's t-statistics and random forest reduced 514 V-J features to 13, which were used in a naive Bayes classifier (R e1071). TCRdb handled the public reads itself, with Q25 trimming in fastp and clone calling in MiXCR, and kept productive beta chains. Merged by CDR3 protein, the rows form single entries marked with the most common genes and DNA. None of the V and J calls come from the authors' own analysis; TCRdb made them. Across this sample there are 200,000 to 250,000 distinct CDR3 sequences, with over 15% seen only once. The top ten constitute approximately 30% of the sample.

The sequence came from a woman between 18 and 29 years old with Graves' ophthalmopathy. Sequencing was performed on blood. The chain was built from TRBV12-3 or TRBV12-4 and TRBJ2-1, with the D gene not confidently named. CDR3 protein: CASSLGTVGSDEQFF. The DNA reads TGTGCCAGCAGTTTAGGGACGGTCGGGTCCGATGAGCAGTTCTTC.